Described below is a single T cell receptor beta chain sequence and its context. The data were obtained in a study of blood T cell repertoires in COVID-19. The CDR3 sequence is 18 residues long. V shed 1 base, J shed 0 bases, and the junction held 7 bases outside the gene matches. Looked up from germline, CDR1 is SGHRS and CDR2 is YFSETQ. Measured with immunoSEQ multiplex PCR; TCRdb has only the in-frame clones, and not every one. The repertoire includes under 150,000 clones, about nine tenths of them detected once, and about 10% sits in the top ten. The receptor was isolated from a middle-aged man with active or convalescent COVID-19. The sequenced material came from peripheral blood. V is TRBV5-1 and J is TRBJ2-3, with TRBD2 matching 11 bases. The CDR3 sequence is CASSLLHLAGGSTDTQYF. CDR3 coding DNA: TGCGCCAGCAGCTTGCTCCACTTAGCGGGAGGGAGCACAGATACGCAGTATTTT.